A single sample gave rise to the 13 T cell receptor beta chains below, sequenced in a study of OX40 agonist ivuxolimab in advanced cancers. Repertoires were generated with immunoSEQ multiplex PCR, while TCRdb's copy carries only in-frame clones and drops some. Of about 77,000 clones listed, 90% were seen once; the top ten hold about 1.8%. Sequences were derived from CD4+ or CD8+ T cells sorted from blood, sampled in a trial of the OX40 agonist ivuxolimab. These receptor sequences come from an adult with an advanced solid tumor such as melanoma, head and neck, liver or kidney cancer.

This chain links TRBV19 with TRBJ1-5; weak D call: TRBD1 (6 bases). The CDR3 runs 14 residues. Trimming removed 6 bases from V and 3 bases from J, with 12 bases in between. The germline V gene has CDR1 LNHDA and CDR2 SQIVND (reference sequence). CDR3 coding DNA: TGTGCCAGTAGGGTCACAGGGTACAATCAGCCCCAGCATTTT. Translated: CASRVTGYNQPQHF.

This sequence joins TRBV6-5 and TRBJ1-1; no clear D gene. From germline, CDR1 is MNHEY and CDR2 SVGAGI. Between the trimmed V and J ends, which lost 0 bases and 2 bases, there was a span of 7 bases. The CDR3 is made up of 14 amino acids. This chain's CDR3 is CASSYSRRNTEAFF. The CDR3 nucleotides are TGTGCCAGCAGTTACTCTCGTAGAAACACTGAAGCTTTCTTT.

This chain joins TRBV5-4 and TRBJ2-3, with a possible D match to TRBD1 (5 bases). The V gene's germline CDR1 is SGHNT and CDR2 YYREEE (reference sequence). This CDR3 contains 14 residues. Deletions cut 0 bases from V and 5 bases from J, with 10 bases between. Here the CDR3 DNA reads TGTGCCAGCAGCTTGGAGGGGCTGCAAGATACGCAGTATTTT. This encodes CASSLEGLQDTQYF.

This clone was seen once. The DNA of the CDR3 is TGTGCCAGCAGCGTAGGGAGGAGGGGGACTAGCGCCGCAGATACGCAGTATTTT. Encoded protein: CASSVGRRGTSAADTQYF. The chain employs TRBV9 and TRBJ2-3; 10 bases line up with TRBD2. Germline V gene sequence: CDR1 SGDLS, CDR2 YYNGEE. The CDR3 loop spans 18 amino acids. The V gene end was trimmed by 0 bases and the J gene end by 4 bases; junction bases not matched to a gene: 11.

CDR3 loop: CASSQDLSGNIQYF. DNA of the CDR3: TGTGCCAGCAGCCAAGATTTAAGCGGGAACATTCAGTACTTC. The chain couples TRBV14 to TRBJ2-4, with a possible D match to TRBD2 (6 bases). The ends were cut back, 0 bases at V and 7 bases at J, with 10 bases in the middle. This CDR3 is built from 14 residues. Germline V gene lookup returns CDR1 SGHDN and CDR2 FVKESK.

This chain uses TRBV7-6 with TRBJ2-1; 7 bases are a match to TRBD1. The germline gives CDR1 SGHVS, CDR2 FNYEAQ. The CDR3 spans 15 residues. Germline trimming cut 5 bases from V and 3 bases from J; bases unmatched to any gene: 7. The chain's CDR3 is CASSPTGAGYNEQFF. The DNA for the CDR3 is TGTGCCAGCAGCCCAACAGGGGCCGGCTACAATGAGCAGTTCTTC. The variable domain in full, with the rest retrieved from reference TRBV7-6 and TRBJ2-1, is GAGVSQSPRYKVTKRGQDVALRCDPISGHVSLYWYRQALGQGPEFLTYFNYEAQQDKSGLPNDRFSAERPEGSISTLTIQRTEQRDSAMYRCASSPTGAGYNEQFFGPGTRLTVL.

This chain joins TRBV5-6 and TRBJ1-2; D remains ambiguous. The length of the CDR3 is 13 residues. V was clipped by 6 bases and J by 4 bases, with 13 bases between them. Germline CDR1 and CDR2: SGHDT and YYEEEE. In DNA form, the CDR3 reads TGTGCCAGCATGGTGGGTCAAACCTATGGCTACACCTTC. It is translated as CASMVGQTYGYTF.

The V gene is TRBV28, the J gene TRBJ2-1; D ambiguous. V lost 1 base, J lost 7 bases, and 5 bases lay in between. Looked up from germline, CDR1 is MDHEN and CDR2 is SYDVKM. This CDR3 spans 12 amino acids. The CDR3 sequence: CASSLSLNEQFF. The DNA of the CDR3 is TGTGCCAGCAGTTTATCCCTAAATGAGCAGTTCTTC.

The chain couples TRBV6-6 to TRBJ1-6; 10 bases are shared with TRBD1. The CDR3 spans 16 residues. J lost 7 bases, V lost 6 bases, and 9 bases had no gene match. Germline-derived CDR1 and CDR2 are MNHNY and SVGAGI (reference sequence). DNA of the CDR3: TGTGCCAGCAGCCCGGGGACAGGGGTAGAAAATTCACCCCTCCACTTT. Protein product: CASSPGTGVENSPLHF.

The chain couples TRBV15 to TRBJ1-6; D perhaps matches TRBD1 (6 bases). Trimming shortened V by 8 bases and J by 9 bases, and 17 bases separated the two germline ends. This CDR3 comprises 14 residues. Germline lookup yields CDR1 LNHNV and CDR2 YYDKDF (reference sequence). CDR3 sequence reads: CATYEGGSGSPLHF. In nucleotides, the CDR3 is TGTGCCACCTACGAGGGGGGCTCAGGTTCACCCCTCCACTTT.

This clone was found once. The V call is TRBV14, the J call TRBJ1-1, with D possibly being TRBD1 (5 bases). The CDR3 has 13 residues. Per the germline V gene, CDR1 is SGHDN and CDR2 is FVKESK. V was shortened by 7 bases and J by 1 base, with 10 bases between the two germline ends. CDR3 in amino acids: CASTLGQNTEAFF. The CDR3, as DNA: TGTGCCAGCACCCTAGGACAGAACACTGAAGCTTTCTTT.

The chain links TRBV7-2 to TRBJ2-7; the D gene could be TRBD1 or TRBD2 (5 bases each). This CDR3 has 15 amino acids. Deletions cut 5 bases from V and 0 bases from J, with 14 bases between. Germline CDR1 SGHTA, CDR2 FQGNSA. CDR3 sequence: CASSPGRRSSYEQYF. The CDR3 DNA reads TGTGCCAGCAGCCCGGGACGGAGAAGCTCCTACGAGCAGTACTTC.

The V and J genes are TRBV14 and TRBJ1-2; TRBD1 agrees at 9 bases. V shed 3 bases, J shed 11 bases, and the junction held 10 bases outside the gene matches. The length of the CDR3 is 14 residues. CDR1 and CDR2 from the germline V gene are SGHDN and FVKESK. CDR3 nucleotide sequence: TGTGCCAGCAGCCACGTCCGGGACAGGGCCCTTTACACCTTC. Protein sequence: CASSHVRDRALYTF.